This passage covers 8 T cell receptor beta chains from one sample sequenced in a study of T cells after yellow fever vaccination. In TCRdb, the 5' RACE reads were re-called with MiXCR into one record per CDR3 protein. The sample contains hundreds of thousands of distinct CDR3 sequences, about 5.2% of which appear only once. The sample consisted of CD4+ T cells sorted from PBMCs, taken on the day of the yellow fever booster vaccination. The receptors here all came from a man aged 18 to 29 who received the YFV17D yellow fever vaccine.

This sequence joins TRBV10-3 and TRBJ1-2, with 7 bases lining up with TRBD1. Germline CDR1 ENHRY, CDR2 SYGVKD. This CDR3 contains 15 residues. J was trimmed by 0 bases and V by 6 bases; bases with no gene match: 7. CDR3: CAISPTGQANYGYTF. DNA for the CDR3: TGTGCCATCAGCCCGACAGGGCAAGCTAACTATGGCTACACCTTC.

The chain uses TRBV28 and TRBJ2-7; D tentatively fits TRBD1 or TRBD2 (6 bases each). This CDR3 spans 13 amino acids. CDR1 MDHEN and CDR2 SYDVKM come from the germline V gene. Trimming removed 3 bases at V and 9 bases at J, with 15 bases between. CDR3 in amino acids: CASSFPGGGRQYV. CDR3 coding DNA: TGTGCCAGCAGTTTTCCCGGGGGCGGTCGGCAGTACGTC.

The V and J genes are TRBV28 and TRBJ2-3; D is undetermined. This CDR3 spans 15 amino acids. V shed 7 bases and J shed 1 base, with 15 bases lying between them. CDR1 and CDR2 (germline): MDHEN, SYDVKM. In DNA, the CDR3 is TGTGCCAGCATGTTTGCCTCTATGGGCACAGATACGCAGTATTTT. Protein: CASMFASMGTDTQYF.

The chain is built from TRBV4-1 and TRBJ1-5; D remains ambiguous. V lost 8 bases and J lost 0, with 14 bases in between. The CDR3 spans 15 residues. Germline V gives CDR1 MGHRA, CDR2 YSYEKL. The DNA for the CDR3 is TGCGCCAGCCGCCCAGTCGGGAATAGCAATCAGCCCCAGCATTTT. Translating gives CASRPVGNSNQPQHF.

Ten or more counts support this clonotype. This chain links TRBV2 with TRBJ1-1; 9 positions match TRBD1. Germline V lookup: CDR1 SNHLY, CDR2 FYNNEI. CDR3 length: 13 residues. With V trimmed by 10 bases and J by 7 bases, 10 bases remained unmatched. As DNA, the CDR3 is TGTGCCACCCTCGGAGAGGGACAGGGTGAAGCTTTCTTT. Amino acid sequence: CATLGEGQGEAFF.

The CDR3 reads CAIRYERYV. Written as DNA, the CDR3 is TGTGCCATACGATACGAGCGGTACGTC. The chain is built from TRBV7-8 and TRBJ2-7, with no clear D. Germline V gene sequence: CDR1 SGHVS, CDR2 FQNEAQ. The CDR3 is 9 residues long.

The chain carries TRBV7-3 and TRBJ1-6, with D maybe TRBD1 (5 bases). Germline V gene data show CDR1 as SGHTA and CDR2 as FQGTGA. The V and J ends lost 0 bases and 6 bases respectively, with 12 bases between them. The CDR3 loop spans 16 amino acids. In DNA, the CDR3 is TGTGCCAGCAGCTTAACTGGGGACCAGGTTAATTCACCCCTCCACTTT. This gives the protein CASSLTGDQVNSPLHF.

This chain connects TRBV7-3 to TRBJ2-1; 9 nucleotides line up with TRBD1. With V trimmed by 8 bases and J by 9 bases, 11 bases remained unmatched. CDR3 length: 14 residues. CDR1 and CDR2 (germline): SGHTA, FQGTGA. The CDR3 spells CASGNRGQGGEQFF. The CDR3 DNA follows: TGTGCCAGCGGAAACAGGGGGCAGGGAGGTGAGCAGTTCTTC. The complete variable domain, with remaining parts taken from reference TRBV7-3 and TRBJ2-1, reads GAGVSQTPSNKVTEKGKYVELRCDPISGHTALYWYRQSLGQGPEFLIYFQGTGAADDSGLPNDRFFAVRPEGSVSTLKIQRTERGDSAVYLCASGNRGQGGEQFFGPGTRLTVL.